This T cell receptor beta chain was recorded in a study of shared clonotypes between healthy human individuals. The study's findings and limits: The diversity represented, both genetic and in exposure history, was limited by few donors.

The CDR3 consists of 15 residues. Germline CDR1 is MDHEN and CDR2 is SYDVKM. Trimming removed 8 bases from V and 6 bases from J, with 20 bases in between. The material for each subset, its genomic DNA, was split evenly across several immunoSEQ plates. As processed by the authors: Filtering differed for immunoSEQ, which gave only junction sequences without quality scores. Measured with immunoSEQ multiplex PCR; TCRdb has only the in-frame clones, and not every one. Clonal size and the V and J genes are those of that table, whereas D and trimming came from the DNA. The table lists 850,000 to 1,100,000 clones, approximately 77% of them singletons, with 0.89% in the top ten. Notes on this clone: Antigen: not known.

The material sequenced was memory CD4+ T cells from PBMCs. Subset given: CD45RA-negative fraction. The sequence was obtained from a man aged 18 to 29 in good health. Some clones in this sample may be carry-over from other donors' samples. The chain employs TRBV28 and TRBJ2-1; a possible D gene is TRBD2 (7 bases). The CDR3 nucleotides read TGTGCCAGCCCTCCCCGGGACGGGGGGCCCAATGAGCAGTTCTTC. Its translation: CASPPRDGGPNEQFF.